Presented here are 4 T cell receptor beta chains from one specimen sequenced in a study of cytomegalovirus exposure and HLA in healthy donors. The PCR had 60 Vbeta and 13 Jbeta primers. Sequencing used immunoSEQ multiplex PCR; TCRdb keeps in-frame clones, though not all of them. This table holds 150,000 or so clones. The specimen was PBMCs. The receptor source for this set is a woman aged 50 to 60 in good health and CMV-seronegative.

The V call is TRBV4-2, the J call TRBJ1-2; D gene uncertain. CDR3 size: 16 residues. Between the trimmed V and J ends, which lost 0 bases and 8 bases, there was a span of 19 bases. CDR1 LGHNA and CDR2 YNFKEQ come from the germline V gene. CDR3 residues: CASSQDGRGVNRGYTF. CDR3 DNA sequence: TGTGCCAGCAGCCAAGATGGTCGAGGAGTGAATAGGGGCTACACCTTC.

The CDR3 region has the DNA TGTGCCAGCAGTGGGCGGCAGCCAAACTATGGCTACACCTTC. It codes for CASSGRQPNYGYTF. V usage is TRBV6-1 and J usage is TRBJ1-2; D not certain. V lost 4 bases, J lost 2 bases, and 11 bases lay in between. Germline V CDR1 and CDR2: MNHNS, SASEGT. CDR3 length equals 14 residues.

As DNA, the CDR3 is TGCGCCAGCAGCTTGGTGATAGCGGGGGATTACTCCTACGAGCAGTACTTC. The encoded protein is CASSLVIAGDYSYEQYF. The chain combines TRBV5-1 with TRBJ2-7; 9 bases map to TRBD2. V was clipped by 0 bases and J by 0 bases; unmatched bases: 7. There are 17 residues in the CDR3. Germline CDR1 is SGHRS and CDR2 is YFSETQ.

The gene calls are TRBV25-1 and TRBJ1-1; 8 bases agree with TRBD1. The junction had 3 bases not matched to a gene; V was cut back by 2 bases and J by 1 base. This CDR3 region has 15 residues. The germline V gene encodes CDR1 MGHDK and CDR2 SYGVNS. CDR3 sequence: CASSEPDRGNTEAFF. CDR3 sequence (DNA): TGTGCCAGCAGTGAACCCGACAGGGGGAACACTGAAGCTTTCTTT.